The entry that follows covers one T cell receptor (beta chain) sequence. The antigen is undetermined. This entry is derived from a study of cytomegalovirus exposure and HLA in healthy donors. Study conclusions and caveats: A later analysis linked a missense variant in DCLRE1C to the trimming of TCR beta V and J genes.

In the PCR, 60 Vbeta and 13 Jbeta primers were used. TCRdb keeps only in-frame clones here, not all; method: immunoSEQ multiplex PCR. The repertoire holds about 130,000 clones, 65% to 90% seen once, with roughly 1.2% in the top ten. Germline values: CDR1 SNHLY, CDR2 FYNNEI. CDR3 length equals 16 residues. V lost 7 bases and J lost 5; bases outside the gene matches: 14. The origin of this receptor is a girl aged 2-10 years in good health and CMV-seronegative. The sequenced sample consisted of PBMCs. The V call is TRBV2, the J call TRBJ2-3; 8 bases line up with TRBD2. The CDR3 region is CASNRGSSGVKDTQYF. The CDR3, as DNA: TGTGCCAGCAACCGGGGGAGTAGCGGGGTGAAAGATACGCAGTATTTT.